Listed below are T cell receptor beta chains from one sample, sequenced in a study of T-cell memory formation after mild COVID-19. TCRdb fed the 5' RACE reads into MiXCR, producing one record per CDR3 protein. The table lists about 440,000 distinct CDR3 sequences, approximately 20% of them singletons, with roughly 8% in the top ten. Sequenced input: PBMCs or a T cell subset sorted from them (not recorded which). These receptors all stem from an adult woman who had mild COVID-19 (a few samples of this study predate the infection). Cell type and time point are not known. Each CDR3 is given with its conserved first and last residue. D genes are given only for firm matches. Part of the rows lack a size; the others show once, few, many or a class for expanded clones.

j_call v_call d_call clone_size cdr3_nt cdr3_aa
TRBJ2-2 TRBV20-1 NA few TGCAGTGCTAGTATGGGGTCCGGGGAGCTGTTTTTT CSASMGSGELFF
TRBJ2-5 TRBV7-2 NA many TGTGCCAGCAGCTTATTTCGGCGGGGAGCAGGAGAGACCCAGTACTTC CASSLFRRGAGETQYF
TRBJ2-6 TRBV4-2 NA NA TGTGCCAGCAGCCCCGCAGTGGCCAACGTCCTGACTTTC CASSPAVANVLTF
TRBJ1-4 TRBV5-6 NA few TGTGCCAGCAGCTGGGGACGACAGAAGCATGAAAAACTGTTTTTT CASSWGRQKHEKLFF
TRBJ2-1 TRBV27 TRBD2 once TGTGCCAGCAGTTCCCCTAGCGGGACCGGCAATGAGCAGTTCTTC CASSSPSGTGNEQFF
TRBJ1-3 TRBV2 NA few TGTGCCAGCAGTGTGGTACGGACTCCGGGGCGAAACACCATATATTTT CASSVVRTPGRNTIYF
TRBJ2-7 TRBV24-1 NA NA TGTGCCACCAGTGGCCCGGGTAGCAACGAGCAGTACTTC CATSGPGSNEQYF
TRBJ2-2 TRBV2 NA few TGTGCCAGCATGTGGGGCTTAGGCACCGGGGAGCTGTTTTTT CASMWGLGTGELFF
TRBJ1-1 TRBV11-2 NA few TGTGCCAGCAGCTTGGGCCGACGGAGATTGAACACTGAAGCTTTCTTT CASSLGRRRLNTEAFF
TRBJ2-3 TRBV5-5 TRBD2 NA TGTGCCAGCAGCGTGTCTAGCGGGGGGCATGGAGATACGCAGTATTTT CASSVSSGGHGDTQYF
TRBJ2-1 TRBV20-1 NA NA TGCAGTGCTGGAGACAGAGGATTGATTTACAATGAGCAGTTCTTC CSAGDRGLIYNEQFF
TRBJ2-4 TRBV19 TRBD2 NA TGTGCCAGTAGTATAGAGGCCCGGACTAGCGGTAGGGGTAGCATTCAGTACTTC CASSIEARTSGRGSIQYF
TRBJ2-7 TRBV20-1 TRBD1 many TGCAGTGCTAATGGACAGGGGGTCTACGAGCAGTACTTC CSANGQGVYEQYF
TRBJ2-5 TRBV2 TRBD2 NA TGTGCCAGCAGTCCACTAGCGTCGGAGACCCAGTACTTC CASSPLASETQYF
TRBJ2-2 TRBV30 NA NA TGTGCCTGGCGGGGACAGGCAGCGGGAGGCACCGGGGAGCTGTTTTTT CAWRGQAAGGTGELFF
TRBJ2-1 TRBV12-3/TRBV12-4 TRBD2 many TGTGCCAGCATCCCCCCAGGACTAGGGTACAATGAGCAGTTCTTC CASIPPGLGYNEQFF
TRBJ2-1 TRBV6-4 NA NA TGTGCCAGCAGTGACTCGGAGACTAGTTCTGAGCAGTTCTTC CASSDSETSSEQFF
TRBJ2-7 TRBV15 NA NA TGTGCCACCAGTCCTCCCTCGGTCGAGCAGTACTTC CATSPPSVEQYF
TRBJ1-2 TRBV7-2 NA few TGTGCCAGCAGCCCCTGGGCGGGGGGCTACACCTTC CASSPWAGGYTF
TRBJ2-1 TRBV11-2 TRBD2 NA TGTGCCAGCAGCTTAGCTGGTATCGGCGGGGGGATCAGTGAGCAGTTCTTC CASSLAGIGGGISEQFF
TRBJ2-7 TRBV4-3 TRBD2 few TGCGCCAGCAGCCAAGATTGGAATTTTATTCGGGGACTAGCGGGAGGGCCTGGCTACGAGCAGTACTTC CASSQDWNFIRGLAGGPGYEQYF
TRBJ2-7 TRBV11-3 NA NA TGTGCCAGCAGCTTAGCACAGGGTGGCGAGCAGTACTTC CASSLAQGGEQYF